Below, one T cell receptor (beta chain) is given with its context. No antigen is known for it. Base qualities are not provided; no much larger clone lies one nucleotide away. Genomic DNA was extracted with the Qiagen DNeasy kit from unsorted PBMCs and from negatively selected CD4+ and CD8+ fractions. Using primers that anneal to V and J segments, immunoSEQ multiplex PCR amplified the TCR beta CDR3 regions. A synthetic immune receptor repertoire was used to minimize amplification bias, and remaining bias was computationally removed after sequencing. From the authors' description of their analysis: Custom Python scripts were used to quantify repertoire diversity as the Shannon entropy index. The unsorted, CD4+ and CD8+ repertoires were each analyzed separately, with the exception of combined analyses, where CD4+ and CD8+ sequences were merged in silico. A clone was considered expanded if an increase in frequency of at least 2-fold after treatment relative to C1D1 was found, and a pseudocount of 0.5 was applied to clones undetected at baseline. Singleton clones were defined as clones with 0 or 1 copy at C1D1, and non-singleton clones were defined as clones with 2 or more copies. Clones expanded in unsorted samples were annotated as CD4+, CD8+ or unknown by matching protein sequences in sorted samples from the same patient. Wilcoxon tests on paired samples were used to test changes in diversity from C1D1 to C4D1. TCRdb retrieved this table from immuneACCESS and kept in-frame rearrangements only. Not all clones are present; in checked studies, unresolved V genes account for under half, and no reason is known for the remainder. V and J calls and clone size are those listed in that table; D and trimming were worked out from the DNA. Present in this sample are tens of thousands of clones, more than 80% of which were seen just once. Of the sample, about 0.24% is held by the ten largest clones.

The germline V gene sets CDR1 to SGHRS and CDR2 to YFSETQ. The junction carries 11 bases between V and J, which are trimmed by 4 bases and 0 bases respectively. From the cysteine through the phenylalanine, the CDR3 covers 15 amino acids. Only the CDR3 region is kept as DNA, spanning 45 bases read in frame from base 1. This entry is derived from a study of PD-1 blockade in classical Hodgkin lymphoma (TCRdb year 2020). Regarding the research as a whole: Nivolumab dosing was 3 mg/kg intravenously every 2 weeks, continuing until either disease progression or unacceptable toxicity. The study used CyTOF and TCR beta sequencing to define a peripheral blood immune signature of response to PD-1 blockade in classical Hodgkin lymphoma. On the study overall, not on this receptor specifically: The study was limited to a single clinical trial cohort, and causes of repertoire differences, possibly disease activity or prior therapy, remained undefined. Baseline diversity similar to that of newly diagnosed patients was observed in trial patients achieving complete response, whereas significantly lower diversity was observed in partial responders and progressors. Lower diversity was seen in patients whose nivolumab began less than 1 year after ASCT, and these patients were left out of later analyses so that immune reconstitution would not confound the results. CD4+ but not CD8+ TCR diversity rose significantly by C4D1 (p=0.0027 vs p=0.16), most apparent in complete responders (p=0.02). Baseline TCR diversity was reported to be lower in newly diagnosed patients than in healthy donors, and even lower in relapsed/refractory patients.

Read against the paper, the sample's time point label means: cycle 1 day 1 (C1D1), immediately before nivolumab initiation. Relapse after autologous stem cell transplantation had occurred in all trial patients, and cohorts A, B and C were distinguished by prior brentuximab vedotin exposure. CD4+ T cells were purified from thawed PBMCs by magnetic negative selection with a Miltenyi CD4+ T cell isolation kit. A total of 56 patients with relapsed/refractory classical Hodgkin lymphoma made up the trial cohort, and each patient's best overall response was complete response, partial response or progressive disease. Trial patients were treated with single-agent nivolumab in the multi-cohort phase II CheckMate 205 trial. An independent review committee assessed best overall response by applying the 2007 International Working Group response criteria. PBMCs from the trial were collected at three points: immediately before nivolumab initiation (C1D1), and during therapy at cycle 2 day 1 and cycle 4 day 1. After peripheral blood was drawn into 8 mL Vacutainer Cell Preparation Tubes, PBMCs were isolated by centrifugation and then cryopreserved. Purified CD4+ and CD8+ fractions were generated only in cases for which an additional PBMC sample was available. Magnetically labelled cells were depleted on LS columns in a quadroMACS separator, and the flow-through was collected as the purified fraction.

This receptor was identified in a human donor with classical Hodgkin lymphoma. This specimen consisted of CD4+ T cells from blood, obtained at baseline. The V and J segments used are TRBV5-1 and TRBJ2-1; TRBD2 is a weak D gene call, 6 bases matching. The CDR3 loop reads CASSVAGSSYNEQFF. The base sequence is TGCGCCAGCAGCGTTGCGGGAAGCTCCTACAATGAGCAGTTCTTC.